Listed below are T cell receptor beta chains from one sample, sequenced in a study of blood T cell repertoires in COVID-19. Sequenced by immunoSEQ multiplex PCR; TCRdb stores in-frame clones only, minus some. This repertoire shows 62,000 or so clones, approximately 86% found once; its top ten account for 1.4% to 1.5%. What was sequenced was peripheral blood. The receptor source for this set is a woman in her sixties with acute or convalescent COVID-19. Each CDR3 is given with its conserved first and last residue. Each record gives: D gene, CDR3 length, clone size, J gene, V gene, CDR3 protein, CDR3 DNA. The D gene is left open where the match is weak. Not all rows give a size; the values are once, few, many and, for expanded clones, a class.

d_gene: .
len: 15
abundance: .
j_gene: TRBJ2-2
v_gene: TRBV4-1
CDR3aa: CASSPGGWDTGELFF
CDR3nt: TGCGCCAGCAGCCCAGGAGGCTGGGACACCGGGGAGCTGTTTTTT

d_gene: TRBD1
len: 15
abundance: .
j_gene: TRBJ2-7
v_gene: TRBV19
CDR3aa: CASSRRDRGIYEQYF
CDR3nt: TGTGCCAGTAGCCGCCGGGACAGGGGGATCTACGAGCAGTACTTC

d_gene: .
len: 16
abundance: once
j_gene: TRBJ2-3
v_gene: TRBV20-1
CDR3aa: CSASPPRNRLTDTQYF
CDR3nt: TGCAGTGCTAGTCCACCCCGAAACCGGTTGACAGATACGCAGTATTTT

d_gene: .
len: 13
abundance: .
j_gene: TRBJ1-4
v_gene: TRBV6-6
CDR3aa: CASSYREGSGLFF
CDR3nt: TGTGCCAGCAGTTATAGGGAGGGAAGTGGACTGTTTTTT

d_gene: .
len: 16
abundance: .
j_gene: TRBJ2-3
v_gene: TRBV5-1
CDR3aa: CASSLAPAGSTDTQYF
CDR3nt: TGCGCCAGCAGCTTGGCCCCCGCAGGGAGCACAGATACGCAGTATTTT

d_gene: TRBD1
len: 13
abundance: .
j_gene: TRBJ2-7
v_gene: TRBV4-2
CDR3aa: CASSLSGQGEQYF
CDR3nt: TGTGCCAGCAGCCTCTCCGGACAGGGCGAGCAGTACTTC

d_gene: .
len: 13
abundance: .
j_gene: TRBJ1-1
v_gene: TRBV7-2
CDR3aa: CASSLIQNTEAFF
CDR3nt: TGTGCCAGCAGCTTAATCCAGAACACTGAAGCTTTCTTT

d_gene: .
len: 13
abundance: few
j_gene: TRBJ1-2
v_gene: TRBV28
CDR3aa: CASSFLGQGGYTF
CDR3nt: TGTGCCAGCAGTTTTCTGGGGCAGGGTGGCTACACCTTC

d_gene: TRBD1
len: 17
abundance: .
j_gene: TRBJ1-2
v_gene: TRBV18
CDR3aa: CASSPTGQGARGYGYTF
CDR3nt: TGTGCCAGCTCACCAACGGGACAGGGGGCGCGGGGCTATGGCTACACCTTC

d_gene: TRBD1
len: 15
abundance: .
j_gene: TRBJ2-1
v_gene: TRBV28
CDR3aa: CASSLRGTGRNEQFF
CDR3nt: TGTGCCAGCAGTTTAAGGGGGACAGGGCGCAATGAGCAGTTCTTC

d_gene: .
len: 15
abundance: .
j_gene: TRBJ2-7
v_gene: TRBV18
CDR3aa: CASSPPPTKSEEQYF
CDR3nt: TGTGCCAGCTCACCACCGCCGACGAAATCGGAGGAGCAGTACTTC

d_gene: .
len: 16
abundance: once
j_gene: TRBJ2-2
v_gene: TRBV27
CDR3aa: CASSKGGAGLPGELFF
CDR3nt: TGTGCCAGCAGTAAGGGGGGAGCGGGATTGCCCGGGGAGCTGTTTTTT

d_gene: .
len: 13
abundance: .
j_gene: TRBJ1-2
v_gene: TRBV11-2
CDR3aa: CASSLHSFYGYTF
CDR3nt: TGTGCCAGCAGCTTGCACAGTTTCTATGGCTACACCTTC

d_gene: TRBD1
len: 15
abundance: .
j_gene: TRBJ2-5
v_gene: TRBV6-5
CDR3aa: CASSTDRGRTETQYF
CDR3nt: TGTGCCAGCAGTACGGACAGGGGGCGTACAGAGACCCAGTACTTC

d_gene: TRBD2
len: 16
abundance: .
j_gene: TRBJ2-1
v_gene: TRBV7-2
CDR3aa: CASSFASGGRYNEQFF
CDR3nt: TGTGCCAGCAGCTTCGCTAGCGGGGGTCGATACAATGAGCAGTTCTTC

d_gene: .
len: 13
abundance: .
j_gene: TRBJ1-2
v_gene: TRBV12-3/TRBV12-4
CDR3aa: CASSRSSERGYTF
CDR3nt: TGTGCCAGCAGTCGGTCTTCCGAGCGGGGCTACACCTTC

d_gene: .
len: 13
abundance: .
j_gene: TRBJ1-3
v_gene: TRBV6-5
CDR3aa: CASRTGPGGTIYF
CDR3nt: TGTGCCAGCAGAACAGGGCCGGGGGGCACCATATATTTT

d_gene: .
len: 16
abundance: .
j_gene: TRBJ1-1
v_gene: TRBV18
CDR3aa: CASSPPDLYGNTEAFF
CDR3nt: TGTGCCAGCTCACCACCTGATCTCTACGGGAACACTGAAGCTTTCTTT

d_gene: .
len: 13
abundance: .
j_gene: TRBJ1-1
v_gene: TRBV7-8
CDR3aa: CASSLDGSSRAFF
CDR3nt: TGTGCCAGCAGCTTAGACGGCAGTTCTAGGGCTTTCTTT

d_gene: .
len: 14
abundance: .
j_gene: TRBJ1-3
v_gene: TRBV5-6
CDR3aa: CASSLVGSGNTIYF
CDR3nt: TGTGCCAGCAGCTTGGTCGGGTCTGGAAACACCATATATTTT

d_gene: .
len: 14
abundance: .
j_gene: TRBJ1-6
v_gene: TRBV15
CDR3aa: CATSRPLRASPLHF
CDR3nt: TGTGCCACCAGCAGACCCCTCAGGGCTTCACCCCTCCACTTT